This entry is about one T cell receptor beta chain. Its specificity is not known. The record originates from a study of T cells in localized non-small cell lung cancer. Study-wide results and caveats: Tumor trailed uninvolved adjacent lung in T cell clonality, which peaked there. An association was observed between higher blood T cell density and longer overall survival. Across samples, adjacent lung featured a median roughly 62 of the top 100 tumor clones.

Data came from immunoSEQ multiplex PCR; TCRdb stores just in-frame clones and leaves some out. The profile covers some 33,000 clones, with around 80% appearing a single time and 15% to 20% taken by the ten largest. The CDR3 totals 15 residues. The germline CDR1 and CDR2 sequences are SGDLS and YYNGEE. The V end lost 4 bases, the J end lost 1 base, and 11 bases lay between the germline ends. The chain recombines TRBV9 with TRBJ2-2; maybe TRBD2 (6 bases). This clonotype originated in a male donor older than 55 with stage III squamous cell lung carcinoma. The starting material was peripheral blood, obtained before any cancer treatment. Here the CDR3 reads CASSLGLLNTGELFF. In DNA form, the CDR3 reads TGTGCCAGCAGCCTGGGACTTCTGAACACCGGGGAGCTGTTTTTT. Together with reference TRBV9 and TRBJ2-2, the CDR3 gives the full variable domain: DSGVTQTPKHLITATGQRVTLRCSPRSGDLSVYWYQQSLDQGLQFLIQYYNGEERAKGNILERFSAQQFPDLHSELNLSSLELGDSALYFCASSLGLLNTGELFFGEGSRLTVL.